The sequence of this TCR beta chain was determined in a study of blood T cells in healthy people across ages. Study-wide background: The capture of about one barcoded beta molecule per two T cells was achieved by template switching. Study-wide results and caveats: In older individuals, TCR beta diversity per million T cells was lower, falling roughly linearly with age.

About this clonotype: Its antigen is not identified.

Together with a sample-barcoded 5' primer, a J-beta primer mix was included in a second PCR lasting roughly 6 to 12 cycles. CDR3-containing paired-end reads numbered at least 2.5 million in each sample. From the 5' RACE reads, TCRdb called clonotypes with MiXCR, one entry per CDR3 protein. This table has 650,000 to 1,000,000 distinct CDR3 sequences, around 50% appearing once. The CDR3 runs to 15 residues. V lost 3 bases to trimming and J lost 4 bases; unmatched junction nucleotides: 6. Germline V CDR1 and CDR2: KGHDR, SFDVKD. This TCR was sampled from a man older than 75 in good health. The sequenced sample was blood. The chain joins TRBV24-1 to TRBJ2-5; 8 nucleotides agree with TRBD2. CDR3: CATSDPIAGTETQYF. The CDR3 DNA sequence: TGTGCCACCAGTGATCCGATAGCGGGAACAGAGACCCAGTACTTC.